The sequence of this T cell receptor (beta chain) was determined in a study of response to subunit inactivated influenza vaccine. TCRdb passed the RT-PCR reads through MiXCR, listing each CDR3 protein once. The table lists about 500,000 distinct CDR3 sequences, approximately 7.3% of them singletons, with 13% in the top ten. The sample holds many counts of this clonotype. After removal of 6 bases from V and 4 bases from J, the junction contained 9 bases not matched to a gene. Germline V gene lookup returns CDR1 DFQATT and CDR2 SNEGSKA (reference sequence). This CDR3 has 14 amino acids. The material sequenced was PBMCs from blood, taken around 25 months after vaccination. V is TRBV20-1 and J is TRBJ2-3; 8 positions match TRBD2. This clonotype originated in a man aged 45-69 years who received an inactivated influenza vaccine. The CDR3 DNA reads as TGCAGTGCAGCGACTAGCGTCCCGCCAGATACGCAGTATTTT. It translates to CSAATSVPPDTQYF.